Here is one T cell receptor (beta chain) with its context. Generated by immunoSEQ multiplex PCR, the TCRdb table keeps only in-frame clones and is missing some. The table includes 35,000 to 40,000 clones, around 80% detected once. The data originate from a study of PD-L1 blockade in urothelial cancer. The sequence came from a man in his 70s with urothelial cancer. Sample: PBMCs, taken around atezolizumab (anti-PD-L1) treatment.

CDR3 amino acids: CASSQAGGTSGGEQYF. DNA of the CDR3: TGTGCCAGCAGCCAAGCGGGAGGGACTAGCGGGGGAGAGCAGTACTTC. The chain combines TRBV14 with TRBJ2-7; the match to TRBD2 covers 14 bases. CDR1 SGHDN and CDR2 FVKESK come from the germline V gene. The V segment lost 1 base and the J segment 7 bases; nucleotides outside the gene matches: 6. CDR3 length: 16 amino acids.